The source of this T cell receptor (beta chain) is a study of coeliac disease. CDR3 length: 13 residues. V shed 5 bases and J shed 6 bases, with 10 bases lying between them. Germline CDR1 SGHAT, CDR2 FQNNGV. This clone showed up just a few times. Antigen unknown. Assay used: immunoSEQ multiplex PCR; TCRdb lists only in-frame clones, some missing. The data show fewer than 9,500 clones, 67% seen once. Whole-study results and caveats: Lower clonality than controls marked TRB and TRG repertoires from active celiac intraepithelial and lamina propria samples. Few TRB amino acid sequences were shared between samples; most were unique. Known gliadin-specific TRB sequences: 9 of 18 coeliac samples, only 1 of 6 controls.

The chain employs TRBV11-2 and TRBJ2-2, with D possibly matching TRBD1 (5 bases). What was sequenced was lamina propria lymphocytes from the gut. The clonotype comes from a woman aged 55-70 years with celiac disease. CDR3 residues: CASSATRAGELFF. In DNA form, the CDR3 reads TGTGCCAGCAGCGCCACCAGGGCCGGGGAGCTGTTTTTT. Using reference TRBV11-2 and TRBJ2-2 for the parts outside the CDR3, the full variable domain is EAGVAQSPRYKIIEKRQSVAFWCNPISGHATLYWYQQILGQGPKLLIQFQNNGVVDDSQLPKDRFSAERLKGVDSTLKIQPAKLEDSAVYLCASSATRAGELFFGEGSRLTVL.